The 11 T cell receptor beta chains presented below share a single source sample, sequenced in a study of Ad26.COV2.S vaccination and SARS-CoV-2 variants. The treatment denotes: about 20 received Ad26.COV2.S at low or high dose, single or two shots; roughly 5 received placebo; per-sample allocation not given. Day 63 after the first injection of vaccine or placebo was the sampling time. The protocol was immunoSEQ multiplex PCR, while the TCRdb copy is restricted to in-frame clones and leaves out a portion. The sample consists of some 480,000 clones, around 85% of them appearing once. The sequencing used peripheral blood, collected in a trial of Ad26.COV2.S vaccine versus placebo. These receptors were collected from a person between 18 and 60 years old who received the Ad26.COV2.S COVID-19 vaccine or a placebo.

The chain combines TRBV9 with TRBJ1-4; the D gene is possibly TRBD1 (5 bases). The CDR3 sequence is 17 residues long. Trimming removed 0 bases at V and 8 bases at J, with 20 bases between. Germline CDR1 and CDR2: SGDLS and YYNGEE. For the CDR3, the DNA is TGTGCCAGCAGCGTAGGAATCTCGGTCCAGGGAACGGAAAAACTGTTTTTT. Protein: CASSVGISVQGTEKLFF.

This chain connects TRBV27 to TRBJ1-1; D unclear. The CDR3 is 11 amino acids. Deletions cut 6 bases from V and 9 bases from J, with 11 bases between. Germline assignment: CDR1 MNHEY and CDR2 SMNVEV (reference sequence). This CDR3 reads CASRTQTQAFF. The CDR3 nucleotides are TGTGCCAGCAGGACACAGACTCAAGCTTTCTTT.

This clone was seen a few times. The chain joins TRBV7-9 to TRBJ2-3; TRBD1 agrees at 8 bases. CDR1 is SEHNR, CDR2 FQNEAQ, per germline (reference sequence). The CDR3 loop spans 15 amino acids. The trim removed 2 bases at V and 6 bases at J, leaving 7 bases unmatched. The CDR3 DNA follows: TGTGCCAGCAGCTTAATGAACAGGGGGTCTGATACGCAGTATTTT. Protein: CASSLMNRGSDTQYF.

This clone has a single count. The same CDR3 also results from other DNA sequences found in this sample. The V and J genes are TRBV7-9 and TRBJ2-7; D is perhaps TRBD1 (5 bases). Germline V gene data show CDR1 as SEHNR and CDR2 as FQNEAQ (reference sequence). The V end lost 7 bases, the J end lost 5 bases, and 9 bases lay between the germline ends. CDR3 size: 11 residues. The CDR3 sequence is CASTLGDEQYF. In nucleotides, the CDR3 is TGTGCCAGCACCCTAGGGGACGAGCAGTACTTC.

V usage is TRBV11-2 and J usage is TRBJ2-1, with no clear D. Germline CDR1 and CDR2: SGHAT and FQNNGV. V lost 5 bases to trimming and J lost 1 base, with 12 bases between them. The CDR3 length is 15 residues. CDR3 in amino acids: CASSLLASSYNEQFF. The CDR3 DNA is TGTGCCAGCAGCCTGTTGGCGAGTTCCTACAATGAGCAGTTCTTC.

The chain links TRBV5-1 to TRBJ2-7; possibly TRBD2 for D (6 bases). Germline CDR1 reads SGHRS; CDR2 reads YFSETQ. The CDR3 has 15 amino acids. Trimming took off 1 base at V and 2 bases at J, with 13 bases between the two ends. CDR3 sequence reads: CASSLSSGGTYEQYF. For the CDR3, the DNA is TGCGCCAGCAGCTTGAGTTCCGGGGGTACCTACGAGCAGTACTTC.

The gene calls are TRBV18 and TRBJ1-5, with a weak D call TRBD1 (5 bases). V dropped 4 bases and J dropped 4 bases, with 11 bases sitting between them. Germline assignment: CDR1 KGHSH and CDR2 LQKENI. The CDR3 is 14 residues long. DNA for the CDR3: TGTGCCAGCTCACAATCAGGGTCGAATCAGCCCCAGCATTTT. This codes for CASSQSGSNQPQHF.

The J gene is TRBJ1-1, the V gene TRBV2, with TRBD1 as a possible D gene (5 bases). This CDR3 region has 12 residues. Germline CDR1 is SNHLY and CDR2 is FYNNEI. V lost 4 bases and J lost 4, with 7 bases in between. The CDR3 DNA follows: TGTGCCAGCAGTGTAGGGGTCACTGAAGCTTTCTTT. It yields the protein CASSVGVTEAFF.

The J gene is TRBJ2-3, the V gene TRBV6-5, with D perhaps matching TRBD1 (6 bases). Between the trimmed V and J ends, which lost 10 bases and 5 bases, there was a span of 16 bases. Germline-derived CDR1 and CDR2 are MNHEY and SVGAGI. The CDR3 runs 13 residues. The CDR3 sequence: CANREDSRDTQYF. In DNA form, the CDR3 reads TGTGCCAACCGAGAGGACAGCCGAGATACGCAGTATTTT.

V and J are TRBV30 and TRBJ1-5; 8 bases fit TRBD1. J was trimmed by 7 bases and V by 1 base; bases with no gene match: 3. Per germline, CDR1 GTSNPN and CDR2 SVGIG (reference sequence). The CDR3 runs to 13 residues. The CDR3 DNA sequence: TGTGCCTGGAGTGCCCCAGGGGGCCAGCCCCAGCATTTT. Amino acids: CAWSAPGGQPQHF.

The gene calls are TRBV2 and TRBJ2-5, with TRBD1 matching over 8 bases. The CDR3 contains 15 residues. CDR1 and CDR2 from the germline V gene are SNHLY and FYNNEI. The V gene end was trimmed by 5 bases and the J gene end by 0 bases; junction bases not matched to a gene: 5. The CDR3 here is CASSPNRGNQETQYF. The CDR3 DNA follows: TGTGCCAGCAGTCCTAACAGGGGGAACCAAGAGACCCAGTACTTC.